Below, 5 T cell receptor beta chains from the same sample are listed, as sequenced in a study of T cell responses to AZD1222 COVID-19 vaccine. TCRdb keeps only in-frame clones here, not all; method: immunoSEQ multiplex PCR. In the table there are about 110,000 clones, 92% of which are singletons. The sample was peripheral blood, taken 28 days after the second AZD1222 dose. The receptors stem from an adult who received the AZD1222 COVID-19 vaccine.

This sequence joins TRBV5-6 and TRBJ1-2, with 11 bases identical to TRBD1. The CDR3 length is 14 residues. The V and J ends lost 3 bases and 7 bases, in that order; junction bases with no gene match: 5. Germline CDR1 is SGHDT and CDR2 is YYEEEE. CDR3 residues: CASSWDRGEVGYTF. CDR3 sequence (DNA): TGTGCCAGCAGCTGGGACAGGGGGGAGGTTGGCTACACCTTC. The whole variable domain, filled in from reference TRBV5-6 and TRBJ1-2, reads DAGVTQSPTHLIKTRGQQVTLRCSPKSGHDTVSWYQQALGQGPQFIFQYYEEEERQRGNFPDRFSGHQFPNYSSELNVNALLLGDSALYLCASSWDRGEVGYTFGSGTRLTVV.

The chain has TRBV7-9 and TRBJ1-2, with unresolved D. The germline V and J ends were trimmed by 5 bases and 4 bases, with 26 bases remaining between them. CDR3 size: 18 residues. Germline V gene lookup returns CDR1 SEHNR and CDR2 FQNEAQ (reference sequence). DNA of the CDR3: TGTGCCAGCAGCCCCCTCGGACGGAGTAGGGTGAACGTCTATGGCTACACCTTC. Translated, it gives CASSPLGRSRVNVYGYTF.

The chain recombines TRBV18 with TRBJ2-1; D ambiguous. This CDR3 is built from 13 residues. Trimming shortened V by 8 bases and J by 0 bases, and 8 bases separated the two germline ends. CDR1 and CDR2 (germline): KGHSH, LQKENI. This CDR3 is CASTLGSYNEQFF. The CDR3 DNA sequence: TGTGCCAGCACCTTAGGCTCCTACAATGAGCAGTTCTTC.

The rearrangement uses TRBV5-4 and TRBJ2-1; 8 positions agree with TRBD2. This CDR3 is built from 16 residues. The V gene's germline CDR1 is SGHNT and CDR2 YYREEE (reference sequence). V was pared by 0 bases and J by 2 bases, with 4 bases of the junction left unmatched. The CDR3 sequence is CASSLDLAGAYNEQFF. The CDR3 nucleotides are TGTGCCAGCAGCTTGGACCTAGCGGGCGCCTACAATGAGCAGTTCTTC.

The chain is built from TRBV9 and TRBJ1-3; TRBD1 might be the D (6 bases). Deletions cut 1 base from V and 0 bases from J, with 11 bases between. The CDR3 has 16 amino acids. Germline values: CDR1 SGDLS, CDR2 YYNGEE. The CDR3 sequence: CASSVSGARSGNTIYF. CDR3 nucleotides: TGTGCCAGCAGCGTATCGGGGGCCCGCTCTGGAAACACCATATATTTT.